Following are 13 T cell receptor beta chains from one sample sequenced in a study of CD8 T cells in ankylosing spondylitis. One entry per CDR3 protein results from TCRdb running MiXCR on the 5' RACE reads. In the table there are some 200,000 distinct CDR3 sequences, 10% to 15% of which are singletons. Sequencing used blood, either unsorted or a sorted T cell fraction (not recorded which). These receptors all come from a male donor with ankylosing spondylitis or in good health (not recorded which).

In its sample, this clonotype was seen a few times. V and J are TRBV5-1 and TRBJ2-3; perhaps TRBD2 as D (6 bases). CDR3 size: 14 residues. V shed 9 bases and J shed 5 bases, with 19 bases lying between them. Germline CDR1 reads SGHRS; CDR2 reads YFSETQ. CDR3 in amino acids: CATTWGDQGDTQYF. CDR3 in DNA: TGCGCCACAACGTGGGGGGACCAAGGAGATACGCAGTATTTT.

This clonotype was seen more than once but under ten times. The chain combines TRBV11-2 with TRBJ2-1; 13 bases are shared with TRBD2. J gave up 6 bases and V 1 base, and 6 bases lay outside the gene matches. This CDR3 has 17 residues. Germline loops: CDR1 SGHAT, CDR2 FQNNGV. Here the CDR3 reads CASSLVPTSGRANEQFF. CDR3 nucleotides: TGTGCCAGCAGCTTAGTCCCTACTAGCGGGAGGGCCAATGAGCAGTTCTTC. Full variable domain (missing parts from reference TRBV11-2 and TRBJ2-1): EAGVAQSPRYKIIEKRQSVAFWCNPISGHATLYWYQQILGQGPKLLIQFQNNGVVDDSQLPKDRFSAERLKGVDSTLKIQPAKLEDSAVYLCASSLVPTSGRANEQFFGPGTRLTVL.

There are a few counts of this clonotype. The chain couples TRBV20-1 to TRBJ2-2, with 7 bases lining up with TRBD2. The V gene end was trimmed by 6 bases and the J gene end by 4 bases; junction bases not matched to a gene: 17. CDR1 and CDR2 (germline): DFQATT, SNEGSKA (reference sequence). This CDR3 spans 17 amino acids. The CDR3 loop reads CSARVGGRFSTTGELFF. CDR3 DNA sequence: TGCAGTGCCCGGGTTGGCGGGAGATTTTCTACCACCGGGGAGCTGTTTTTT.

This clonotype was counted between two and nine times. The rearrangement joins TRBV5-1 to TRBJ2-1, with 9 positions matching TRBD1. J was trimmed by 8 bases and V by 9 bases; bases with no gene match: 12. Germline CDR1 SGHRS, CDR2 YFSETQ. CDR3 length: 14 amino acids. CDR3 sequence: CATNAGTGQDEQFF. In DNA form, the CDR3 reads TGCGCCACCAATGCGGGGACAGGGCAAGATGAGCAGTTCTTC.

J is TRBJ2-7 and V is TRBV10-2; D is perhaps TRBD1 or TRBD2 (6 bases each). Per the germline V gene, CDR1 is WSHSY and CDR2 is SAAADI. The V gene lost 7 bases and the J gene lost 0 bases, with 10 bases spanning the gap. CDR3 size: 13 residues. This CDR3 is CASTGGSSYEQYF. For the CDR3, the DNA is TGCGCCAGCACCGGGGGCAGCTCCTACGAGCAGTACTTC.

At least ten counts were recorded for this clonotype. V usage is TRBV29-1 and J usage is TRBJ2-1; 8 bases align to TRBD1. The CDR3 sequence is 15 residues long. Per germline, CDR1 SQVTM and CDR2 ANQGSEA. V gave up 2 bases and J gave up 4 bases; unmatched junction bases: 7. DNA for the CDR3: TGCAGCGTTGAAAAGGGGGACAGGCAATACAATGAGCAGTTCTTC. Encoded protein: CSVEKGDRQYNEQFF.

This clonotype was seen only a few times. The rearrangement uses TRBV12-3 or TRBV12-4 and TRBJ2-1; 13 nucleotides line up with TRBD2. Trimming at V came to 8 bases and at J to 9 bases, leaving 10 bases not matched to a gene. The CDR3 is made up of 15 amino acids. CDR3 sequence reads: CASFFGTSGMVEQFF. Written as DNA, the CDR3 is TGTGCCAGCTTCTTCGGGACTAGCGGGATGGTTGAGCAGTTCTTC.

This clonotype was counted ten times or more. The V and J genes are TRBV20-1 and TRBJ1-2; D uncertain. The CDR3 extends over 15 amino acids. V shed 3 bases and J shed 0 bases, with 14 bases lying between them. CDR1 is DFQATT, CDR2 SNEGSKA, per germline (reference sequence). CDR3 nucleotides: TGCAGTGCTAGCCGAGGGTTCGGAGCTAACTATGGCTACACCTTC. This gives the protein CSASRGFGANYGYTF.

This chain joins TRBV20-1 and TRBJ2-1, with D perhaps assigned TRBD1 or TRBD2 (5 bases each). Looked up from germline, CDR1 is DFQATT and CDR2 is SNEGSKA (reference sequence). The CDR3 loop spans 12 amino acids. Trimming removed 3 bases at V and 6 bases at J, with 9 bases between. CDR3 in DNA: TGCAGTGCTAGGGGGCTAGCCAATGAGCAGTTCTTC. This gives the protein CSARGLANEQFF.

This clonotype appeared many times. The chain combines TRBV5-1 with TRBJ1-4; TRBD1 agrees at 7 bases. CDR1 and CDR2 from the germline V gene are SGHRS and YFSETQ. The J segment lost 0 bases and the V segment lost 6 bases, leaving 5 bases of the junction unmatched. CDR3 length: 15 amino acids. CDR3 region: CASTDGTATNEKLFF. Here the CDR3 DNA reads TGCGCCAGCACCGACGGGACAGCAACTAATGAAAAACTGTTTTTT.

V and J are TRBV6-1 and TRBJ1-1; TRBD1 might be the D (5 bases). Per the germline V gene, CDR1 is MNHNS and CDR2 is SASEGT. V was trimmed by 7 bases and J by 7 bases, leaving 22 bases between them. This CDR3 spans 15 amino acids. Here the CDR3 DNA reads TGTGCCAGCATGCAGGGCGTCGCGGGGTGGGATGAAGCTTTCTTT. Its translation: CASMQGVAGWDEAFF.

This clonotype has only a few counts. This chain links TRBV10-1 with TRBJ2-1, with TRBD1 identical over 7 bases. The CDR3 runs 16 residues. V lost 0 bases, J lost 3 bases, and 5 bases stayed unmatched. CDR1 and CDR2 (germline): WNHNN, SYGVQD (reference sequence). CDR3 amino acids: CASSESARQGYNEQFF. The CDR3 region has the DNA TGCGCCAGCAGTGAGTCGGCGAGACAGGGCTACAATGAGCAGTTCTTC.

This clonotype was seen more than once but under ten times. CDR3 region: CASSQGVAASTDTQYF. The CDR3 bases are TGTGCCAGCAGCCAAGGGGTAGCGGCTAGCACAGATACGCAGTATTTT. This chain links TRBV4-2 with TRBJ2-3; tentatively, D is TRBD2 (6 bases). The CDR3 has 16 amino acids. Germline V gives CDR1 LGHNA, CDR2 YNFKEQ. V lost 1 base to trimming and J lost 0 bases, with 11 bases between them.